These 23 T cell receptor beta chains originate from one sample sequenced in a study of shared clonotypes between healthy human individuals. Data came from immunoSEQ multiplex PCR; TCRdb stores just in-frame clones and leaves some out. Here the sample spans about a million clones, 65% to 80% being singletons. Sequenced: memory CD4+ T cells sorted from blood. Noted subset: CD45RA-negative fraction. The source is a man younger than 30 in good health.

V gene TRBV4-1 combines with J gene TRBJ2-1; 8 bases agree with TRBD2. The germline V gene has CDR1 MGHRA and CDR2 YSYEKL. This CDR3 has 17 amino acids. V gave up 4 bases and J gave up 8 bases; unmatched junction bases: 16. The CDR3 sequence: CASSPLGRSSGVYEQFF. The CDR3 DNA sequence: TGCGCCAGCAGCCCCCTCGGTAGAAGTAGCGGGGTTTATGAGCAGTTCTTC.

This clone was picked up a small number of times. Other DNA sequences within the sample encode an identical CDR3. The chain joins TRBV7-2 to TRBJ1-3, with D perhaps TRBD1 (5 bases). V was clipped by 5 bases and J by 5 bases, with 13 bases between them. This CDR3 has 14 residues. Germline CDR1 SGHTA, CDR2 FQGNSA. CDR3 in amino acids: CASSPPGGRNTIYF. The CDR3 nucleotides are TGTGCCAGCAGCCCCCCTGGGGGTCGAAACACCATATATTTT.

V and J are TRBV5-1 and TRBJ2-7; D unresolved. There are 15 residues in the CDR3. Trimming left V 4 bases short and J 2 bases short, with 16 bases between. Germline V gene sequence: CDR1 SGHRS, CDR2 YFSETQ. CDR3 loop: CASSLLNVGTYEQYF. The DNA of the CDR3 is TGCGCCAGCAGCCTACTAAACGTAGGAACCTACGAGCAGTACTTC.

The gene calls are TRBV6-1 and TRBJ2-3, with no clear D. CDR1 MNHNS and CDR2 SASEGT come from the germline V gene. V gave up 2 bases and J gave up 6 bases, with 6 bases separating them. The CDR3 extends over 12 amino acids. In DNA, the CDR3 is TGTGCCAGCAGTGAAAATGAGGATACGCAGTATTTT. Protein sequence: CASSENEDTQYF.

The chain joins TRBV30 to TRBJ1-6; possibly TRBD1 for D (5 bases). The CDR3 consists of 15 residues. V lost 6 bases to trimming and J lost 3 bases, with 15 bases between them. CDR1 is GTSNPN, CDR2 SVGIG, per germline (reference sequence). CDR3 sequence (DNA): TGTGCCTGCAACCCCCGAGGGGACTATAATTCACCCCTCCACTTT. Translated, it gives CACNPRGDYNSPLHF.

The V call is TRBV28, the J call TRBJ2-7; D is unresolved. CDR1 and CDR2 (germline): MDHEN, SYDVKM. The CDR3 has 13 amino acids. Trimming stripped 5 bases from V and 1 base from J, with 9 bases between. The CDR3 coding sequence is TGTGCCAGCAGTGGGGATAAGTCCTACGAGCAGTACTTC. Its translation is CASSGDKSYEQYF.

The V gene is TRBV9, the J gene TRBJ2-3; 14 bases match TRBD2. This CDR3 contains 17 residues. V dropped 4 bases and J dropped 3; count of bases not matched to a gene: 7. CDR1 and CDR2 (germline): SGDLS, YYNGEE. The CDR3 loop reads CASSPRLAGGLTDTQYF. CDR3 sequence (DNA): TGTGCCAGCAGCCCAAGACTAGCGGGGGGGTTGACAGATACGCAGTATTTT. The whole variable domain, filled in from reference TRBV9 and TRBJ2-3, reads DSGVTQTPKHLITATGQRVTLRCSPRSGDLSVYWYQQSLDQGLQFLIQYYNGEERAKGNILERFSAQQFPDLHSELNLSSLELGDSALYFCASSPRLAGGLTDTQYFGPGTRLTVL.

This chain's CDR3 is CAWSPDRVRSGANVLTF. Written as DNA, the CDR3 is TGTGCCTGGAGCCCCGACAGGGTCCGCTCTGGGGCCAACGTCCTGACTTTC. The chain couples TRBV30 to TRBJ2-6, with 7 bases aligning to TRBD1. Trimming cost V 3 bases and J 0 bases; bases outside gene matches: 8. CDR3 length: 17 residues. The germline V gene encodes CDR1 GTSNPN and CDR2 SVGIG (reference sequence).

The V call is TRBV30, the J call TRBJ1-2; no firm D call. This CDR3 spans 11 amino acids. CDR1 GTSNPN and CDR2 SVGIG come from the germline V gene (reference sequence). V was pared by 5 bases and J by 8 bases, with 12 bases between. The CDR3 reads CAWSMREGYTF. The CDR3 DNA sequence: TGTGCCTGGTCCATGAGGGAGGGCTACACCTTC.

The chain recombines TRBV2 with TRBJ1-1; D perhaps matches TRBD1 (5 bases). The CDR3 is 12 amino acids. V lost 10 bases to trimming and J lost 5 bases, with 14 bases between them. The germline V gene has CDR1 SNHLY and CDR2 FYNNEI. In DNA, the CDR3 is TGTGCCACGCACCGGGCAGGGACTGAAGCTTTCTTT. This gives the protein CATHRAGTEAFF.

The chain recombines TRBV27 with TRBJ1-2; 8 positions agree with TRBD1. CDR1 is MNHEY and CDR2 is SMNVEV in the germline V gene (reference sequence). This CDR3 is built from 14 residues. J lost 7 bases, V lost 3 bases, and 7 bases had no gene match. CDR3 DNA sequence: TGTGCCAGCAGTTTCGCTCAGGGGGCTCGTGGCTACACCTTC. Translation: CASSFAQGARGYTF.

The chain couples TRBV23-1 to TRBJ1-5; 8 positions match TRBD1. TRBV23-1 belongs to the ORF category, with a function that is uncertain. The CDR3 loop spans 18 amino acids. V was pared by 1 base and J by 4 bases, with 12 bases of the junction left unmatched. The CDR3 protein is CASSQYPPRTGKNQPQHF. The CDR3 DNA follows: TGCGCCAGCAGTCAATATCCGCCGAGGACAGGGAAAAATCAGCCCCAGCATTTT.

The rearrangement joins TRBV13 to TRBJ2-7; TRBD1 agrees at 9 bases. Germline V gene sequence: CDR1 PRHDT, CDR2 FYEKMQ (reference sequence). V trimming: 1 base; J trimming: 2 bases; junction bases outside the gene matches: 6. CDR3 length equals 16 residues. CDR3 residues: CASSLDYGTGPYEQYF. The CDR3 DNA sequence: TGTGCCAGCAGCTTAGACTACGGGACAGGGCCCTACGAGCAGTACTTC.

The gene calls are TRBV5-5 and TRBJ1-5, with 7 bases that match TRBD1. Trimming removed 4 bases from V and 1 base from J; junction bases left unmatched: 8. The CDR3 sequence is 16 residues long. Germline lookup yields CDR1 SGHKS and CDR2 YYEKEE (reference sequence). The CDR3 loop is CASSPLETGSNQPQHF. The CDR3 DNA is TGTGCCAGCAGCCCCCTGGAGACAGGGAGCAATCAGCCCCAGCATTTT. Based on the CDR3 plus reference TRBV5-5 and TRBJ1-5, the full variable domain is DAGVTQSPTHLIKTRGQQVTLRCSPISGHKSVSWYQQVLGQGPQFIFQYYEKEERGRGNFPDRFSARQFPNYSSELNVNALLLGDSALYLCASSPLETGSNQPQHFGDGTRLSIL.

This clone was observed a few times. The chain links TRBV25-1 to TRBJ2-7, with D hard to call. This CDR3 is 17 amino acids long. Trimming removed 1 base from V and 1 base from J, with 17 bases in between. Per the germline V gene, CDR1 is MGHDK and CDR2 is SYGVNS. The CDR3 sequence is CASSESGWHLRSYEQYF. In DNA form, the CDR3 reads TGTGCCAGCAGTGAATCTGGGTGGCACCTTCGATCCTACGAGCAGTACTTC.

The chain links TRBV5-1 to TRBJ2-1; TRBD2 matches at 10 bases. CDR3 size: 15 residues. V lost 5 bases and J lost 2; bases outside the gene matches: 4. Germline V gene sequence: CDR1 SGHRS, CDR2 YFSETQ. The CDR3: CASRFSGGTYNEQFF. CDR3 in DNA: TGCGCCAGCAGATTTAGCGGGGGGACCTACAATGAGCAGTTCTTC.

V gene TRBV6-5 combines with J gene TRBJ2-3, with D perhaps matching TRBD2 (6 bases). V lost 8 bases to trimming and J lost 1 base, with 16 bases between them. The CDR3 length is 15 residues. CDR1 is MNHEY, CDR2 SVGAGI, per germline. The CDR3 is CASASSGVRTDTQYF. CDR3 coding DNA: TGTGCCAGCGCCTCCTCGGGGGTTCGCACAGATACGCAGTATTTT.

The rearrangement joins TRBV7-9 to TRBJ1-6; D is unclear. The V end was cut by 3 bases, the J end by 7 bases, with 10 bases between. The CDR3 loop spans 14 amino acids. CDR1 is SEHNR and CDR2 is FQNEAQ in the germline V gene (reference sequence). The CDR3 region is CASSLEQNNSPLHF. Written as DNA, the CDR3 is TGTGCCAGCAGCTTGGAACAGAACAATTCACCCCTCCACTTT. The full variable domain, in which reference TRBV7-9 and TRBJ1-6 provide the parts outside the CDR3, is DTGVSQNPRHKITKRGQNVTFRCDPISEHNRLYWYRQTLGQGPEFLTYFQNEAQLEKSRLLSDRFSAERPKGSFSTLEIQRTEQGDSAMYLCASSLEQNNSPLHFGNGTRLTVT.

V and J are TRBV11-2 and TRBJ2-5, with D possibly being TRBD1 or TRBD2 (5 bases each). Germline CDR1 and CDR2: SGHAT and FQNNGV. The length of the CDR3 is 13 residues. Trimming took 2 bases from V and 9 from J, leaving 13 bases between them. The DNA of the CDR3 is TGTGCCAGCAGCTTATGGGGGTCGGAGGCCCAGTACTTC. This gives the protein CASSLWGSEAQYF.

The CDR3 loop is CASSTGGPTDTQYF. The CDR3 nucleotides read TGTGCCAGTAGTACGGGCGGACCCACAGATACGCAGTATTTT. This chain connects TRBV19 to TRBJ2-3; D not certain. From germline, CDR1 is LNHDA and CDR2 SQIVND (reference sequence). Trimming took 4 bases from V and 2 from J, leaving 10 bases between them. The CDR3 loop spans 14 amino acids.

CDR3 sequence reads: CASSLGGQGSYNEQFF. The CDR3 DNA is TGTGCCAGCAGCTTGGGCGGACAGGGGTCCTACAATGAGCAGTTCTTC. The V and J genes are TRBV5-4 and TRBJ2-1; 9 nucleotides match TRBD1. The junction had 2 bases not matched to a gene; V was cut back by 0 bases and J by 1 base. CDR1 SGHNT and CDR2 YYREEE come from the germline V gene (reference sequence). CDR3 size: 16 residues. The full variable domain, rest sourced from reference TRBV5-4 and TRBJ2-1, is ETGVTQSPTHLIKTRGQQVTLRCSSQSGHNTVSWYQQALGQGPQFIFQYYREEENGRGNFPPRFSGLQFPNYSSELNVNALELDDSALYLCASSLGGQGSYNEQFFGPGTRLTVL.

The gene calls are TRBV30 and TRBJ2-3; 14 bases are a match to TRBD2. Germline V lookup: CDR1 GTSNPN, CDR2 SVGIG (reference sequence). V was pared by 3 bases and J by 6 bases, with 2 bases of the junction left unmatched. The length of the CDR3 is 14 residues. Here the CDR3 DNA reads TGTGCCTGGAGGGGACTAGCGGGGGCCGATACGCAGTATTTT. It encodes CAWRGLAGADTQYF.

The chain recombines TRBV9 with TRBJ1-4; possible D gene TRBD1, 6 bases. V gave up 7 bases and J gave up 8 bases, with 18 bases separating them. Germline V gene sequence: CDR1 SGDLS, CDR2 YYNGEE. There are 14 residues in the CDR3. The CDR3 is CASSRGGLNEKLFF. The CDR3 region has the DNA TGTGCCAGCTCGAGGGGGGGCTTGAACGAAAAACTGTTTTTT.